Reported below is one T cell receptor (beta chain). What it binds is unknown. PCR amplification relied on 60 Vbeta primers (plus 13 Jbeta primers). The table came from immunoSEQ multiplex PCR; TCRdb's copy has only in-frame clones and leaves some out. The sample holds a few hundred thousand clones, approximately 83% seen once. The sample belongs to a study of cytomegalovirus exposure and HLA in healthy donors. CDR1 MNHEY and CDR2 SMNVEV come from the germline V gene (reference sequence). This CDR3 spans 16 amino acids. The V and J ends lost 6 bases and 4 bases respectively, with 18 bases between them. Study conclusions and caveats: Most subjects had HLA-A and HLA-B alleles reportedly predicted accurately by TCR beta sequences. CMV serostatus alone was available as immune exposure information. Fewer N-insertions (relative to the roughly 670-donor mean) were reportedly seen in an Asian-associated ancestry cluster in a later analysis.

V is TRBV27 and J is TRBJ1-4; no reliable D call. Material: PBMCs. This receptor was identified in a girl aged 5 to 17 in good health and CMV-seronegative. This CDR3 is CASSGRRRGLNEKLFF. The CDR3, as DNA: TGTGCCAGCAGCGGCCGAAGACGGGGTCTTAATGAAAAACTGTTTTTT. The full variable domain, its missing parts supplied by reference TRBV27 and TRBJ1-4, is EAQVTQNPRYLITVTGKKLTVTCSQNMNHEYMSWYRQDPGLGLRQIYYSMNVEVTDKGDVPEGYKVSRKEKRNFPLILESPSPNQTSLYFCASSGRRRGLNEKLFFGSGTQLSVL.